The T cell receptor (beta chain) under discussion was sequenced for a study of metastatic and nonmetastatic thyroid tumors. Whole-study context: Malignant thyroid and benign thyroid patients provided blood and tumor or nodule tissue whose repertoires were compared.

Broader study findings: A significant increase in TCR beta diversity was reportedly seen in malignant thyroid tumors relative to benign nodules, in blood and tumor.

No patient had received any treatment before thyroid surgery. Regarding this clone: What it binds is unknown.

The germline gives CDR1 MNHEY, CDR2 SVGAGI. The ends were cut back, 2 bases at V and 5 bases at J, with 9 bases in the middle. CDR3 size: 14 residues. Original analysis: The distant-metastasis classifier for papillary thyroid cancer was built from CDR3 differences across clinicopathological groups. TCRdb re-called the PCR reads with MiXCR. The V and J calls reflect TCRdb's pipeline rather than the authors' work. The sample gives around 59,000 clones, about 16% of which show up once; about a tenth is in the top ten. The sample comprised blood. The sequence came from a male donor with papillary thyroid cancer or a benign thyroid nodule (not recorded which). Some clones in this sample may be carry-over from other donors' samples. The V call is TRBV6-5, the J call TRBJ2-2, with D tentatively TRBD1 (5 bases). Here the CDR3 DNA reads TGTGCCAGCAGTTACGACAGTGGAACCGGGGAGCTGTTTTTT. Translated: CASSYDSGTGELFF.